This TCR beta chain came from a study of blood T cells in healthy people across ages. Study information: Template switching picked up about one barcoded beta molecule for each two T cells. Study observations and caveats: Estimated diversity, derived from one million T cells, was regarded as an underestimate. Measured against age, TCR beta diversity per million T cells decreased in a roughly linear manner. There was no known CMV status for donors, so expanded clonotype changes were possibly confounded.

In germline, CDR1 is LGHDT, CDR2 YNNKEL (reference sequence). The CDR3 runs 14 residues. V lost 4 bases, J lost 5 bases, and 15 bases lay in between. Primed by a sample-barcoded 5' primer and a J-beta primer mix, a second PCR proceeded for about 6 to 11 cycles. TCRdb called the 5' RACE reads again in MiXCR, with one record for every CDR3 protein. The top ten hold 13% of the sample, which has about a million distinct CDR3 sequences, approximately 49% seen once. This clonotype has just a few counts. The antigen remains unidentified. This rearrangement joins TRBV3-1 to TRBJ2-7, with a weak D call TRBD2 (7 bases). The sequencing sample was made of blood. This TCR was recovered from a man in his thirties or forties in good health. In nucleotides, the CDR3 is TGTGCCAGCAGCCGGGTGGGGGGGCACGACGAGCAGTACTTC. The encoded protein is CASSRVGGHDEQYF.